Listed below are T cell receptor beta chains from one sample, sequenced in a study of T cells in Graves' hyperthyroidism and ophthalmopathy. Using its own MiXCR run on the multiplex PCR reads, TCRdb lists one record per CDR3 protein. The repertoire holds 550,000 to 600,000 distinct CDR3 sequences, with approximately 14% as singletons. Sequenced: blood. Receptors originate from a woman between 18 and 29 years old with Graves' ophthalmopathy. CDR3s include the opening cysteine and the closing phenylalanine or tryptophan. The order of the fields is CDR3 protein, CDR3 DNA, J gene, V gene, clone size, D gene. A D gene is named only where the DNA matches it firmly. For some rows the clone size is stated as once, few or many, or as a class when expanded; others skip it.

CDR3aa: CASSYSDPPLRANEQFF; CDR3nt: TGTGCCAGCAGTTACTCCGATCCCCCCCTCAGAGCCAATGAGCAGTTCTTC; j_gene: TRBJ2-1; v_gene: TRBV6-6; abundance: .; d_gene: .
CDR3aa: CASSGQIWGDTDTQYF; CDR3nt: TGTGCCAGCAGTGGACAGATCTGGGGTGACACAGATACGCAGTATTTT; j_gene: TRBJ2-3; v_gene: TRBV2; abundance: many; d_gene: .
CDR3aa: CASSFDRQNTEAFF; CDR3nt: TGTGCCAGCAGTTTCGACAGACAGAACACTGAAGCTTTCTTT; j_gene: TRBJ1-1; v_gene: TRBV2; abundance: many; d_gene: .
CDR3aa: CASSLDRQGQFF; CDR3nt: TGTGCCAGCAGCTTAGATAGGCAGGGGCAGTTCTTC; j_gene: TRBJ2-1; v_gene: TRBV7-8; abundance: once; d_gene: .
CDR3aa: CSVDTRLAGNYNEQFF; CDR3nt: TGCAGCGTTGACACCCGACTAGCGGGAAACTACAATGAGCAGTTCTTC; j_gene: TRBJ2-1; v_gene: TRBV29-1; abundance: many; d_gene: TRBD2
CDR3aa: CASSKGASGVTYEQYF; CDR3nt: TGCGCCAGCAGCAAAGGGGCTAGCGGCGTAACCTACGAGCAGTACTTC; j_gene: TRBJ2-7; v_gene: TRBV4-3; abundance: .; d_gene: TRBD2
CDR3aa: CSARIQAAGPQHF; CDR3nt: TGCAGTGCTAGAATCCAGGCCGCGGGGCCCCAGCATTTT; j_gene: TRBJ1-5; v_gene: TRBV20-1; abundance: few; d_gene: .
CDR3aa: CAWSVVNREQYF; CDR3nt: TGTGCCTGGAGTGTAGTCAATCGGGAGCAGTACTTC; j_gene: TRBJ2-7; v_gene: TRBV30; abundance: .; d_gene: .
CDR3aa: CASSRTSGDEQYF; CDR3nt: TGTGCCAGCAGCCGGACCTCCGGCGACGAGCAGTACTTC; j_gene: TRBJ2-7; v_gene: TRBV7-6; abundance: .; d_gene: .
CDR3aa: CASSSPLYQETQYF; CDR3nt: TGTGCCAGCAGCTCTCCCCTGTATCAAGAGACCCAGTACTTC; j_gene: TRBJ2-5; v_gene: TRBV7-3; abundance: many; d_gene: .
CDR3aa: CASSLPRTGGWETQYF; CDR3nt: TGTGCCAGCAGTTTACCGAGGACAGGGGGGTGGGAGACCCAGTACTTC; j_gene: TRBJ2-5; v_gene: TRBV28; abundance: many; d_gene: TRBD1
CDR3aa: CASSLAGLVPAEQFF; CDR3nt: TGTGCCAGCAGCTTGGCCGGGCTAGTTCCCGCTGAGCAGTTCTTC; j_gene: TRBJ2-1; v_gene: TRBV5-6; abundance: many; d_gene: .
CDR3aa: CASSLVVATEETQYF; CDR3nt: TGCGCCAGCAGCTTGGTTGTTGCGACCGAAGAGACCCAGTACTTC; j_gene: TRBJ2-5; v_gene: TRBV5-1; abundance: .; d_gene: .
CDR3aa: CATSDWSWPSNYGYTF; CDR3nt: TGTGCCACCAGTGATTGGTCCTGGCCCTCTAACTATGGCTACACCTTC; j_gene: TRBJ1-2; v_gene: TRBV24-1; abundance: many; d_gene: .
CDR3aa: CSAGTELNYGYTF; CDR3nt: TGCAGTGCCGGGACAGAACTTAACTATGGCTACACCTTC; j_gene: TRBJ1-2; v_gene: TRBV20-1; abundance: .; d_gene: TRBD1
CDR3aa: CSARTGTSGQETQYF; CDR3nt: TGCAGTGCTCGAACCGGGACTAGCGGCCAAGAGACCCAGTACTTC; j_gene: TRBJ2-5; v_gene: TRBV20-1; abundance: many; d_gene: TRBD2
CDR3aa: CSASGTGSSYNEQFF; CDR3nt: TGCAGTGCTAGCGGGACAGGGAGCTCCTACAATGAGCAGTTCTTC; j_gene: TRBJ2-1; v_gene: TRBV20-1; abundance: .; d_gene: TRBD1
CDR3aa: CSARDGGGAFF; CDR3nt: TGCAGTGCTAGAGATGGTGGGGGAGCTTTCTTT; j_gene: TRBJ1-1; v_gene: TRBV20-1; abundance: many; d_gene: .
CDR3aa: CASSTTYNSWGGNTEAFF; CDR3nt: TGTGCCAGCTCAACCACATATAACAGTTGGGGGGGGAACACTGAAGCTTTCTTT; j_gene: TRBJ1-1; v_gene: TRBV18; abundance: .; d_gene: .
CDR3aa: CASSLVGEEETQYF; CDR3nt: TGTGCCAGCAGCTTAGTAGGTGAGGAAGAGACCCAGTACTTC; j_gene: TRBJ2-5; v_gene: TRBV7-9; abundance: .; d_gene: .
CDR3aa: CAISEWGDSNQPQHF; CDR3nt: TGTGCCATCAGTGAGTGGGGGGATAGCAATCAGCCCCAGCATTTT; j_gene: TRBJ1-5; v_gene: TRBV10-3; abundance: few; d_gene: .
CDR3aa: CASSLGGRGRNNEQFF; CDR3nt: TGCGCCAGCAGCTTGGGGGGGAGGGGCAGGAACAATGAGCAGTTCTTC; j_gene: TRBJ2-1; v_gene: TRBV5-1; abundance: many; d_gene: TRBD2
CDR3aa: CASSDLRATAFSTDTQYF; CDR3nt: TGTGCCAGCAGTGATCTCAGGGCGACCGCCTTTAGCACAGATACGCAGTATTTT; j_gene: TRBJ2-3; v_gene: TRBV6-1; abundance: many; d_gene: .
CDR3aa: CASSWGTGYEQYF; CDR3nt: TGTGCCAGCAGTTGGGGCACAGGGTACGAGCAGTACTTC; j_gene: TRBJ2-7; v_gene: TRBV27; abundance: many; d_gene: .
CDR3aa: CASSLLAEAGLEQYF; CDR3nt: TGTGCCAGCAGTTTACTAGCGGAGGCGGGACTCGAGCAGTACTTC; j_gene: TRBJ2-7; v_gene: TRBV12-3/TRBV12-4; abundance: many; d_gene: TRBD2
CDR3aa: CASSFIHEQFF; CDR3nt: TGTGCCAGCAGTTTTATCCATGAGCAGTTCTTC; j_gene: TRBJ2-1; v_gene: TRBV28; abundance: .; d_gene: .
CDR3aa: CSARDLAGGSYNEQFF; CDR3nt: TGCAGTGCTAGAGATCTAGCGGGAGGGTCCTACAATGAGCAGTTCTTC; j_gene: TRBJ2-1; v_gene: TRBV20-1; abundance: .; d_gene: TRBD2
CDR3aa: CASSQRMMGEKGGPTDTQYF; CDR3nt: TGTGCCAGCAGCCAAAGAATGATGGGGGAAAAGGGAGGGCCGACAGATACGCAGTATTTT; j_gene: TRBJ2-3; v_gene: TRBV6-1; abundance: .; d_gene: TRBD2
CDR3aa: CASSESLAGEGYGYTF; CDR3nt: TGTGCCAGCAGTGAGTCCTTAGCTGGGGAAGGCTATGGCTACACCTTC; j_gene: TRBJ1-2; v_gene: TRBV2; abundance: .; d_gene: .
CDR3aa: CASRGAGTQYF; CDR3nt: TGTGCCAGCAGGGGGGCTGGAACCCAGTACTTC; j_gene: TRBJ2-5; v_gene: TRBV2; abundance: many; d_gene: .
CDR3aa: CASRSGRATDTQYF; CDR3nt: TGTGCCAGCAGGAGCGGGAGGGCCACAGATACGCAGTATTTT; j_gene: TRBJ2-3; v_gene: TRBV11-2; abundance: .; d_gene: TRBD2
CDR3aa: CASSLGLAESSYNEQFF; CDR3nt: TGTGCCAGCAGCTTGGGACTAGCGGAGAGCTCCTACAATGAGCAGTTCTTC; j_gene: TRBJ2-1; v_gene: TRBV5-6; abundance: few; d_gene: TRBD2
CDR3aa: CSAPRFSGTSAYNEQFF; CDR3nt: TGCAGTGCTCCCCGCTTCTCCGGGACTAGCGCCTACAATGAGCAGTTCTTC; j_gene: TRBJ2-1; v_gene: TRBV20-1; abundance: many; d_gene: TRBD2
CDR3aa: CASSQGGNSNQPQHF; CDR3nt: TGTGCCAGCAGCCAAGGGGGGAATAGCAATCAGCCCCAGCATTTT; j_gene: TRBJ1-5; v_gene: TRBV3-1; abundance: many; d_gene: .
CDR3aa: CASSLVAPSTDTQYF; CDR3nt: TGTGCCAGCAGCTTGGTTGCGCCTAGCACAGATACGCAGTATTTT; j_gene: TRBJ2-3; v_gene: TRBV7-9; abundance: many; d_gene: .
CDR3aa: CAWSRQGRTEAFF; CDR3nt: TGTGCCTGGAGTAGACAGGGTCGTACTGAAGCTTTCTTT; j_gene: TRBJ1-1; v_gene: TRBV30; abundance: many; d_gene: TRBD1
CDR3aa: CASSLGAGGTFPYQPQHF; CDR3nt: TGCGCCAGCAGCTTGGGGGCAGGGGGTACCTTCCCGTATCAGCCCCAGCATTTT; j_gene: TRBJ1-5; v_gene: TRBV5-1; abundance: .; d_gene: TRBD1
CDR3aa: CASSPRTGGRNEQYF; CDR3nt: TGTGCCAGCAGCCCACGGACTGGGGGGCGGAATGAGCAGTACTTC; j_gene: TRBJ2-7; v_gene: TRBV7-3; abundance: many; d_gene: .
CDR3aa: CSARGRQDEAFF; CDR3nt: TGCAGTGCTAGAGGGCGACAGGATGAAGCTTTCTTT; j_gene: TRBJ1-1; v_gene: TRBV20-1; abundance: many; d_gene: .
CDR3aa: CAWLAGGASDEQFF; CDR3nt: TGTGCCTGGCTAGCGGGAGGGGCTTCTGATGAGCAGTTCTTC; j_gene: TRBJ2-1; v_gene: TRBV30; abundance: many; d_gene: TRBD2
CDR3aa: CSASYRGRDPNQPQHF; CDR3nt: TGCAGTGCCTCTTACAGGGGGCGAGACCCCAATCAGCCCCAGCATTTT; j_gene: TRBJ1-5; v_gene: TRBV20-1; abundance: .; d_gene: TRBD1
CDR3aa: CASSSDSQGNTIYF; CDR3nt: TGTGCCAGCAGCTCGGATAGTCAGGGAAACACCATATATTTT; j_gene: TRBJ1-3; v_gene: TRBV7-9; abundance: few; d_gene: .
CDR3aa: CASSPTGGSDEQYF; CDR3nt: TGCGCCAGCAGCCCGACAGGGGGCAGCGACGAGCAGTACTTC; j_gene: TRBJ2-7; v_gene: TRBV4-3; abundance: many; d_gene: TRBD1
CDR3aa: CSAIQKTGFEKLFF; CDR3nt: TGCAGTGCTATTCAAAAGACAGGGTTTGAAAAACTGTTTTTT; j_gene: TRBJ1-4; v_gene: TRBV20-1; abundance: many; d_gene: TRBD1
CDR3aa: CASSQRQGAVYEQYF; CDR3nt: TGCGCCAGCAGCCAAAGACAGGGGGCGGTGTACGAGCAGTACTTC; j_gene: TRBJ2-7; v_gene: TRBV5-1; abundance: once; d_gene: TRBD1
CDR3aa: CASSLPEETVETQYF; CDR3nt: TGTGCCAGCAGCCTCCCCGAGGAGACGGTGGAGACCCAGTACTTC; j_gene: TRBJ2-5; v_gene: TRBV9; abundance: .; d_gene: .
CDR3aa: CAGSFRDRGSGELFF; CDR3nt: TGTGCCGGCAGCTTCCGGGACAGGGGGTCGGGGGAGCTGTTTTTT; j_gene: TRBJ2-2; v_gene: TRBV7-8; abundance: .; d_gene: TRBD1
CDR3aa: CASSVSRNYGYTF; CDR3nt: TGTGCCAGCAGCGTATCCCGGAACTATGGCTACACCTTC; j_gene: TRBJ1-2; v_gene: TRBV9; abundance: many; d_gene: .
CDR3aa: CSVEDRNRLNYGYTF; CDR3nt: TGCAGCGTTGAAGATCGGAACAGACTAAACTATGGCTACACCTTC; j_gene: TRBJ1-2; v_gene: TRBV29-1; abundance: few; d_gene: .
CDR3aa: CASSLGTGWRDTQYF; CDR3nt: TGCGCCAGCAGCCTCGGGACAGGGTGGAGAGATACGCAGTATTTT; j_gene: TRBJ2-3; v_gene: TRBV5-1; abundance: few; d_gene: TRBD1
CDR3aa: CATSETGTLNEDTQYF; CDR3nt: TGTGCCACCAGTGAGACCGGGACGCTAAACGAAGATACGCAGTATTTT; j_gene: TRBJ2-3; v_gene: TRBV24-1; abundance: .; d_gene: .